These 11 T cell receptor beta chains were all obtained from the same sample, sequenced in a study of CD8 T cells in Susac syndrome. RNA, at about 0.45 to 1 ug, was reverse transcribed with random hexamers. From the immunoSEQ multiplex PCR reads, TCRdb called clonotypes with MiXCR, one entry per CDR3 protein. The table includes around 280,000 distinct CDR3 sequences, about 90% detected once. The sequenced material came from CD4+ T cells from PBMCs. Receptor source: a human donor with multiple sclerosis.

The CDR3, as DNA: TGCGCCAGCAGCCCGCGGACGGGAGGCACTGAAGCTTTCTTT. Protein product: CASSPRTGGTEAFF. This chain connects TRBV5-1 to TRBJ1-1; D call uncertain. The V end was cut by 4 bases, the J end by 4 bases, with 14 bases between. There are 14 residues in the CDR3. CDR1 SGHRS and CDR2 YFSETQ come from the germline V gene. The whole variable domain, remainder taken from reference TRBV5-1 and TRBJ1-1, is KAGVTQTPRYLIKTRGQQVTLSCSPISGHRSVSWYQQTPGQGLQFLFEYFSETQRNKGNFPGRFSGRQFSNSRSEMNVSTLELGDSALYLCASSPRTGGTEAFFGQGTRLTVV.

This rearrangement joins TRBV19 to TRBJ1-5, with 7 nucleotides matching TRBD1. The CDR3 spans 13 residues. J was trimmed by 5 bases and V by 9 bases; bases with no gene match: 7. Germline loops: CDR1 LNHDA, CDR2 SQIVND (reference sequence). CDR3 in DNA: TGTGCCAGCATGCACACAGGGGATCAGCCCCAGCATTTT. Protein product: CASMHTGDQPQHF.

This sequence joins TRBV5-1 and TRBJ2-3; 7 bases map to TRBD1. This CDR3 contains 15 residues. V was pared by 9 bases and J by 3 bases, with 13 bases of the junction left unmatched. From germline, CDR1 is SGHRS and CDR2 YFSETQ. The CDR3 protein is CATTREGASTDTQYF. The CDR3 nucleotides read TGCGCCACCACCCGCGAGGGGGCCTCTACAGATACGCAGTATTTT.

The chain couples TRBV4-3 to TRBJ2-2; perhaps D is TRBD1 or TRBD2 (6 bases each). The CDR3 has 16 amino acids. Germline values: CDR1 LGHNA, CDR2 YSLEER. V gave up 0 bases and J gave up 10 bases, with 18 bases separating them. Here the CDR3 reads CASSQDGGGTLSELFF. CDR3 in DNA: TGCGCCAGCAGCCAAGATGGAGGGGGGACTTTGTCGGAGCTGTTTTTT.

The V and J genes are TRBV21-1 and TRBJ2-5; TRBD1 is the table's D call, not checked against the DNA. TRBV21-1 corresponds to a pseudogene. The CDR3 extends over 11 amino acids. CDR3 loop: CASNRQGKKDF. CDR3 nucleotides: TGTGCCAGCAATAGACAGGGAAAAAAGGACTTC.

The J gene is TRBJ2-7, the V gene TRBV7-9; the match to TRBD2 covers 8 bases. CDR3 length equals 15 residues. Trimming at V came to 0 bases and at J to 5 bases, leaving 6 bases not matched to a gene. The germline CDR1 and CDR2 sequences are SEHNR and FQNEAQ (reference sequence). CDR3: CASSLASTGGHEQYF. DNA for the CDR3: TGTGCCAGCAGCTTAGCCTCAACGGGGGGGCACGAGCAGTACTTC. The variable domain in full, with the rest retrieved from reference TRBV7-9 and TRBJ2-7, is DTGVSQNPRHKITKRGQNVTFRCDPISEHNRLYWYRQTLGQGPEFLTYFQNEAQLEKSRLLSDRFSAERPKGSFSTLEIQRTEQGDSAMYLCASSLASTGGHEQYFGPGTRLTVT.

The V call is TRBV9, the J call TRBJ2-7; D assignment may be TRBD1 or TRBD2 (5 bases each). Looked up from germline, CDR1 is SGDLS and CDR2 is YYNGEE. Trimming took 3 bases from V and 5 from J, leaving 18 bases between them. The CDR3 length is 15 residues. In DNA, the CDR3 is TGTGCCAGCAGCGAAAGAGGTATTCGGGGCAACGAGCAGTACTTC. Translated, it gives CASSERGIRGNEQYF.

The rearrangement joins TRBV7-9 to TRBJ1-2; 9 bases are shared with TRBD1. Unmatched junction bases numbered 15, after V lost 5 bases and J lost 8 bases. The CDR3 is made up of 16 amino acids. Germline-derived CDR1 and CDR2 are SEHNR and FQNEAQ (reference sequence). This chain's CDR3 is CASSPGGRDRVQGYTF. CDR3 bases: TGTGCCAGCAGCCCAGGGGGCCGGGACAGGGTCCAGGGCTACACCTTC.

This clonotype has a single count. The chain couples TRBV12-3 or TRBV12-4 to TRBJ1-2; possible D gene TRBD1, 5 bases. The CDR3 has 12 amino acids. V was cut by 2 bases and J by 6 bases, with 7 bases left in between. CDR3 coding DNA: TGTGCCAGCAGTTTACAGGGTAATGGCTACACCTTC. Amino acids: CASSLQGNGYTF.

The CDR3 bases are TGTGCCAGCAGTCCTAGGGCCCGACGGAATGAGCAGTTCTTC. Residues: CASSPRARRNEQFF. This chain joins TRBV27 and TRBJ2-1; D is undetermined. The germline V gene encodes CDR1 MNHEY and CDR2 SMNVEV (reference sequence). Trimming removed 5 bases from V and 7 bases from J, with 15 bases in between. This CDR3 has 14 amino acids.

The rearrangement joins TRBV10-3 to TRBJ2-3, with 9 bases aligning to TRBD2. Trimming at V came to 7 bases and at J to 4 bases, leaving 9 bases not matched to a gene. The CDR3 extends over 15 amino acids. The germline CDR1 and CDR2 sequences are ENHRY and SYGVKD. Here the CDR3 reads CAIKGREGRADTQYF. For the CDR3, the DNA is TGTGCCATCAAGGGGCGGGAGGGCCGAGCAGATACGCAGTATTTT.